The rows below give T cell receptor beta chains drawn from one sample of a study of T cell repertoires in ileal Crohn's disease. Using immunoSEQ multiplex PCR, the repertoire was profiled, and TCRdb retains in-frame clones only, with some absent. The data contain about 15,000 clones, roughly 80% of them singletons. Specimen: ileal tissue. The source is an adult with Crohn's disease. Both conserved end residues are part of each CDR3. D genes are given only for firm matches. Some rows mark clone size as missing; the rest say once, few, many or name a class of expanded clone.

TRBJ1-6 TRBV19 - - TGTGCCAGTGGGACTACAGGGTATGATTCACCCCTCCACTTT CASGTTGYDSPLHF
TRBJ2-7 TRBV7-2 - - TGTGCCAGCAGCTCCGGGAATCGGGGGAGCGAGCAGTACTTC CASSSGNRGSEQYF
TRBJ1-3 TRBV9 - - TGTGCCAGCATGGGGAGCTCTGGAAACACCATATATTTT CASMGSSGNTIYF
TRBJ1-2 TRBV7-9 - - TGTGCCAGCAGCTTAGCCTCCCAGGGTTCTAGTGGCTACACCTTC CASSLASQGSSGYTF
TRBJ2-1 TRBV4-2 TRBD1 - TGTGCCAGCAGCCAAGTGGTGCCCGGGACAGGGGCTGAGCAGTTCTTC CASSQVVPGTGAEQFF
TRBJ2-7 TRBV7-6 - - TGTGCCAGCAGCTTAGTATCCACGCGCGAGCAGTACTTC CASSLVSTREQYF
TRBJ1-1 TRBV7-3 - few TGTGCCAGCAGCTTAAACACAGACACTGAAGCTTTCTTT CASSLNTDTEAFF
TRBJ1-5 TRBV5-6 TRBD1 few TGTGCCAGCAGCTCTGACAGGGGAAGCAGCAATCAGCCCCAGCATTTT CASSSDRGSSNQPQHF
TRBJ2-5 TRBV5-1 TRBD2 - TGCGCCAGCAGCAGGGGACTAGCGGGGACCTCCCAAGAGACCCAGTACTTC CASSRGLAGTSQETQYF
TRBJ2-3 TRBV9 - - TGTGCCAGCAGCCCCTCCGGGGGCACAGATACGCAGTATTTT CASSPSGGTDTQYF
TRBJ2-1 TRBV19 - - TGTGCCAGTAGGGGCGGGACCTACAATGAGCAGTTCTTC CASRGGTYNEQFF
TRBJ1-2 TRBV9 TRBD1 - TGTGCCAGCAGCGCGCGGGCGACAGGGCTCTATGGCTACACCTTC CASSARATGLYGYTF
TRBJ2-7 TRBV11-2 - - TGTGCCAGCAGTATTTATACAGGGAACTACGAGCAGTACTTC CASSIYTGNYEQYF
TRBJ1-5 TRBV30 - few TGTGCCTGGAGTTCAGGGTACCGTCAGCCCCAGCATTTT CAWSSGYRQPQHF
TRBJ1-4 TRBV5-5 TRBD1 - TGTGCCAGCAGCCGGGGACAGTTTAATGAAAAACTGTTTTTT CASSRGQFNEKLFF
TRBJ2-5 TRBV5-8 TRBD2 - TGTGCCAGCAGCATGGGACTAGCGGGGGGGGAGACCCAGTACTTC CASSMGLAGGETQYF
TRBJ2-5 TRBV7-3 - - TGTGCCAGCAGCCCCCGGAGTAGCGAGAAAGAGACCCAGTACTTC CASSPRSSEKETQYF
TRBJ2-5 TRBV15 - - TGTGCCACCAGCAGCGACAGCTTCCAAGAGACCCAGTACTTC CATSSDSFQETQYF
TRBJ1-5 TRBV18 TRBD1 once TGTGCCAGCTCACCACGACAGGGGGGAGGGAAGCCCCAGCATTTT CASSPRQGGGKPQHF
TRBJ1-2 TRBV15 - few TGTGCCACCAGCAGAGGACCGGGACAATCTTACTATGGCTACACCTTC CATSRGPGQSYYGYTF
TRBJ2-1 TRBV15 TRBD1 - TGTGCCACCAGCGGACTTGCGGACAGGGGGCCCTCGGGCCAGTTCTTC CATSGLADRGPSGQFF
TRBJ1-1 TRBV5-4 - - TGTGCCAGCAGCTTGCCCCAGAACACTGAAGCTTTCTTT CASSLPQNTEAFF
TRBJ1-6 TRBV5-1 - - TGCGCCAGCAGCTTCCAGGGGTATCGGTCACCCCTCCACTTT CASSFQGYRSPLHF
TRBJ2-1 TRBV9 - once TGTGCCAGCAGCGTAGAGGGGCTAGCGAGATACAATGAGCAGTTCTTC CASSVEGLARYNEQFF
TRBJ2-1 TRBV4-1 TRBD2 few TGCGCCAGCAGCCGACCTAGCGGGGAACCCGACAATGAGCAGTTCTTC CASSRPSGEPDNEQFF
TRBJ2-2 TRBV13 TRBD2 - TGTGCCAGCAGCCCGACTAGCGGGAGGGCCAACACCGGGGAGCTGTTTTTT CASSPTSGRANTGELFF
TRBJ2-5 TRBV15 TRBD1 - TGTGCCACCAGCAGACCGGGGGCCGGGACAGGGGCGCTTAACCTAGAGACCCAGTACTTC CATSRPGAGTGALNLETQYF
TRBJ1-5 TRBV28 TRBD1 - TGTGCCAGCAGCGAGGGGACAGGGGGTATCCAGCCCCAGCATTTT CASSEGTGGIQPQHF
TRBJ2-7 TRBV29-1 - - TGCAGCGTTGATGGGGGGACCCCCTACGAGCAGTACTTC CSVDGGTPYEQYF
TRBJ1-4 TRBV6-6 - - TGTGCCAGCAGTTACCCGGGCAGGGGTGATGAAAAACTGTTTTTT CASSYPGRGDEKLFF
TRBJ1-1 TRBV6-5 - - TGTGCCAGCAGTTACTCGGTGGGGGCCCCTGGGGCTTTCTTT CASSYSVGAPGAFF
TRBJ2-7 TRBV2 - - TGTGCCAGCAGTGCCTGGCAACCCTACGAGCAGTACTTC CASSAWQPYEQYF
TRBJ1-1 TRBV6-5 TRBD1 - TGTGCCAGCAGTCCCATCGACAGGGGTGACACTGAAGCTTTCTTT CASSPIDRGDTEAFF
TRBJ1-4 TRBV9 TRBD1 - TGTGCCAGCAGCGCCAGGACAGGGGGTGAAAAACTGTTTTTT CASSARTGGEKLFF
TRBJ1-1 TRBV18 - - TGTGCCAGCTCACCATATATCTCGGTGAAGAACACTGAAGCTTTCTTT CASSPYISVKNTEAFF
TRBJ1-2 TRBV19 TRBD1 - TGTGCCAGTAGTATATCCGGGACAGGGGCGATCGGCTACACCTTC CASSISGTGAIGYTF
TRBJ2-7 TRBV27 TRBD1 - TGTGCCAGCAGTCGCCGACAGGGGGCCTCCTACGAGCAGTACTTC CASSRRQGASYEQYF
TRBJ2-1 TRBV7-6 TRBD2 - TGTGCCAGCAGCTCGAACACCGGGAGGGGCTCCTACAATGAGCAGTTCTTC CASSSNTGRGSYNEQFF